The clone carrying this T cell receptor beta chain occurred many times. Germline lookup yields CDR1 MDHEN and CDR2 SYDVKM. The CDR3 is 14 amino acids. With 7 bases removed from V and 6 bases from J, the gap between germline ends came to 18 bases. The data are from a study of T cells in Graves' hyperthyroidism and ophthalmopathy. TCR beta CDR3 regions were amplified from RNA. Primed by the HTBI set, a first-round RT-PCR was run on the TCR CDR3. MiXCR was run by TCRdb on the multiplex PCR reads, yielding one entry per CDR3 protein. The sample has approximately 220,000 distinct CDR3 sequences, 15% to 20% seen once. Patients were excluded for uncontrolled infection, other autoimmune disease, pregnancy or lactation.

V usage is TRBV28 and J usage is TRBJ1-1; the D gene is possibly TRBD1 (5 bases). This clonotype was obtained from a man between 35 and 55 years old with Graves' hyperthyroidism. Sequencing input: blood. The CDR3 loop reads CASIGDRGIAEAFF. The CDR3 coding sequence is TGTGCCAGCATCGGTGACCGGGGCATAGCTGAAGCTTTCTTT.